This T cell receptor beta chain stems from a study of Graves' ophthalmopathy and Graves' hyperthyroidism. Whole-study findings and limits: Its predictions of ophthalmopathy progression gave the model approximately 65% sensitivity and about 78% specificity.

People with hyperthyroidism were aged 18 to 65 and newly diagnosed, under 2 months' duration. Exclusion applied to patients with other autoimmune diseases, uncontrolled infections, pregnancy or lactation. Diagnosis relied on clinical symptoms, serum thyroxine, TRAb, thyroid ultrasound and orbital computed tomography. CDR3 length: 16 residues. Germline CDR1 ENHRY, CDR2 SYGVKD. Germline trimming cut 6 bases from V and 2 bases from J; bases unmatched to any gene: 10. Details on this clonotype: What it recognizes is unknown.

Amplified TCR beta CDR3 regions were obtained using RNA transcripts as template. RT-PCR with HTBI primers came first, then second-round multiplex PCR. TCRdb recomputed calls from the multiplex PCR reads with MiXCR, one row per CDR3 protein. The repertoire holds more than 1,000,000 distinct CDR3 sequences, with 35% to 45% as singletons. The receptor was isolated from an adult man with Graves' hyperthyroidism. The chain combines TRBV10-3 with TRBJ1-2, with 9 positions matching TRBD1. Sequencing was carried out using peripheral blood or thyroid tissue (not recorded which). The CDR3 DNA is TGTGCCATCAGGTCCTCAGAGGGGACAGGGAACTATGGCTACACCTTC. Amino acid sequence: CAIRSSEGTGNYGYTF.